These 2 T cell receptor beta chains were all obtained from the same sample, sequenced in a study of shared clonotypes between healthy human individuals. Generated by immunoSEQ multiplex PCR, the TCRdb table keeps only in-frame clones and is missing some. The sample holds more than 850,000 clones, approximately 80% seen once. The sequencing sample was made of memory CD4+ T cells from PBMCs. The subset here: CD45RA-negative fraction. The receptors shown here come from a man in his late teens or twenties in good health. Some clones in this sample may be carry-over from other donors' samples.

In nucleotides, the CDR3 is TGTGCCAGCAGTCAACCGGGACTCCTCACCGGGGAGCTGTTTTTT. Its translation is CASSQPGLLTGELFF. J is TRBJ2-2 and V is TRBV28, with a possible D match to TRBD2 (6 bases). V gave up 5 bases and J gave up 4 bases, with 14 bases separating them. Germline CDR1 reads MDHEN; CDR2 reads SYDVKM. This CDR3 comprises 15 residues.

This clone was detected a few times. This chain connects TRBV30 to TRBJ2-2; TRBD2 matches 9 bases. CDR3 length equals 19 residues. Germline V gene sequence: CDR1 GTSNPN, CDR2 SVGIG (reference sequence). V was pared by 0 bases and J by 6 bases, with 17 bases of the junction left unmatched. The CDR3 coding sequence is TGTGCCTGGAGTGTTTACCTAGGATTTAGCGGGAGAGTAGCCGGGGAGCTGTTTTTT. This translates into CAWSVYLGFSGRVAGELFF.